The clone carrying this T cell receptor beta chain was counted at least ten times. Its antigen is currently unknown. The V end was cut by 5 bases, the J end by 8 bases, with 13 bases between. CDR3 length: 13 amino acids. The sample belongs to a study of T cells after yellow fever vaccination. Findings of the study overall: Boosting was followed by the reappearance of most primary-vaccination clones (just under 98% CD4, more than 70% CD8).

TCRdb used MiXCR to reprocess the 5' RACE reads, holding one entry per CDR3 protein. The table shows more than 300,000 distinct CDR3 sequences, with 3.5% to 5% occurring only once. The gene calls are TRBV12-3 or TRBV12-4 and TRBJ2-1; D remains unclear. The sequence was obtained from a man aged 18 to 29 who received the YFV17D yellow fever vaccine. This sample comprised PBMCs, obtained 15 days after the yellow fever booster vaccination. DNA of the CDR3: TGTGCCAGCAGTCCCTCGATCGGGCATGAGCAGTTCTTC. Protein sequence: CASSPSIGHEQFF.